Sequencing of this T cell receptor (beta chain) was carried out in a study of blood T cell repertoires in COVID-19. Study information: T cells, B-cell-depleted T cells, or PBMCs provided the cDNA or gDNA that served as material.

Original analysis: Cell counts per sample came from amplifying reference gene primers. Clones were read by immunoSEQ multiplex PCR, and TCRdb kept only the in-frame ones, dropping some. That table supplies the V and J calls and clone size; D and trimming were determined from the DNA. This table holds 350,000 or so clones, around 86% found once. This clone appeared a single time. Enrollees, 18 to 89 years old, lived in approximately 24 US areas. The junction had 5 bases not matched to a gene; V was cut back by 6 bases and J by 5 bases. Germline V gene data show CDR1 as MNHEY and CDR2 as SVGEGT. This CDR3 is built from 13 residues.

What was sequenced was PBMCs or T cells enriched from blood (not recorded which). The chain couples TRBV6-2 or TRBV6-3 to TRBJ1-1, with 8 nucleotides matching TRBD1. This TCR derives from a woman in her 40s with acute COVID-19. The CDR3 region is CASSQTGVTEAFF. CDR3 sequence (DNA): TGTGCCAGCAGCCAGACAGGGGTTACTGAAGCTTTCTTT.